This is a list of T cell receptor beta chains from one sample in a study of blood T cell repertoires in COVID-19. Assay: immunoSEQ multiplex PCR; the TCRdb copy retains only in-frame clones and omits some. The sample records approximately 24,000 clones, more than 75% being singletons. The sequenced sample consisted of peripheral blood. These receptors originate from a man aged 50 to 59 with active COVID-19. CDR3s include the opening cysteine and the closing phenylalanine or tryptophan. The D gene is left open where the match is weak. The size entry is marked missing in some rows and otherwise reads once, few, many or a size class.

V gene	J gene	D gene	clone size	CDR3 DNA	CDR3 protein
TRBV27	TRBJ1-2	TRBD1	once	TGTGCCAGCAGTCCTTCAGGGGGCGCTTTCTATGGCTACACCTTC	CASSPSGGAFYGYTF
TRBV9	TRBJ2-1	NA	NA	TGTGCCAGCAGCGCGTCCCCATCGGAGGGTGAGCAGTTCTTC	CASSASPSEGEQFF
TRBV5-1	TRBJ1-1	TRBD1	NA	TGCGCCAGCAGCGAAGGGACAGTTGAAGCTTTCTTT	CASSEGTVEAFF
TRBV4-1	TRBJ2-2	NA	NA	TGCGCCAGCAGCCTCAGCGGCCCAGGGGAGCTGTTTTTT	CASSLSGPGELFF
TRBV11-3	TRBJ1-1	NA	NA	TGTGCCAGCCAGGCGGGTTCCAACACTGAAGCTTTCTTT	CASQAGSNTEAFF
TRBV10-3	TRBJ1-1	TRBD1	NA	TGTGCCATCAGACCTACAGGGGTCCTGAACACTGAAGCTTTCTTT	CAIRPTGVLNTEAFF
TRBV4-2	TRBJ2-2	NA	NA	TGTGCCAGCAGCCAAGCCGTCGGTGCCGGGGAGCTGTTTTTT	CASSQAVGAGELFF
TRBV19	TRBJ1-1	TRBD1	NA	TGTGCCAGTAGTATAGGGACAGGGGGCGAAGCTTTCTTT	CASSIGTGGEAFF
TRBV2	TRBJ1-2	NA	NA	TGTGCCAGCAGTCCTAGGGAGTCAGGCTATGGCTACACCTTC	CASSPRESGYGYTF
TRBV19	TRBJ1-5	NA	NA	TGTGCCAGTAGTATTCTAAATCAGCCCCAGCATTTT	CASSILNQPQHF
TRBV27	TRBJ1-2	TRBD1	few	TGTGCCAGCAGCCGAGGCCGAACAGGGGTTGGCTATGGCTACACCTTC	CASSRGRTGVGYGYTF
TRBV7-3	TRBJ1-1	TRBD1	NA	TGTGCCAGCAGCCCAGGACAGGTGCACACTGAAGCTTTCTTT	CASSPGQVHTEAFF
TRBV4-1	TRBJ1-2	TRBD1	NA	TGCGCCAGCAGCCCGAGGACAGGGGATGGCTACACCTTC	CASSPRTGDGYTF
TRBV5-8	TRBJ1-6	TRBD1	NA	TGTGCCAGCAGCTTCCAGGGGGGCGCTTCACCCCTCCACTTT	CASSFQGGASPLHF
TRBV6-2/TRBV6-3	TRBJ1-4	NA	NA	TGTGCCAGCAGCCCTACGCGTACAGGGAGTCATGAAAAACTGTTTTTT	CASSPTRTGSHEKLFF
TRBV28	TRBJ1-4	NA	NA	TGTGCCAGCAGGACGGCAGGGCTGAGGAATGAAAAACTGTTTTTT	CASRTAGLRNEKLFF
TRBV2	TRBJ1-2	TRBD1	NA	TGTGCCAGCAGTGGATTAAGACAGGGAGGCTATGGCTACACCTTC	CASSGLRQGGYGYTF
TRBV18	TRBJ2-3	NA	NA	TGTGCCAGCTCACCCCAAAGCACAGATACGCAGTATTTT	CASSPQSTDTQYF
TRBV5-4	TRBJ2-1	TRBD2	NA	TGTGCCAGCAGCCCCCGGACTAGCGGTTACAATGAGCAGTTCTTC	CASSPRTSGYNEQFF
TRBV19	TRBJ1-2	TRBD1	NA	TGTGCCAGTAGTATAGGGACAGGGGATCGTGGAGGCTACACCTTC	CASSIGTGDRGGYTF
TRBV19	TRBJ1-2	NA	NA	TGTGCCATTTCCATCGGGACTAACTATGGCTACACCTTC	CAISIGTNYGYTF
TRBV6-5	TRBJ1-1	NA	NA	TGTGCCACTCAGCCCCGGCGGACTGACACTGAAGCTTTCTTT	CATQPRRTDTEAFF
TRBV18	TRBJ1-6	TRBD1	NA	TGTGCCAGCTCACTCGGACAGGAGAATTCACCCCTCCACTTT	CASSLGQENSPLHF
TRBV5-1	TRBJ1-1	NA	NA	TGCGCCAGCAGGACCGGGACAACCGAAGCTTTCTTT	CASRTGTTEAFF
TRBV5-6	TRBJ1-1	NA	NA	TGTGCCAGCAGCTTGCCACAGCTTGAGATGGCAAACACTGAAGCTTTCTTT	CASSLPQLEMANTEAFF
TRBV5-1	TRBJ2-2	TRBD1	once	TGCGCCAGCAGCTTCACCGACAGGGTCTATACCGGGGAGCTGTTTTTT	CASSFTDRVYTGELFF
TRBV6-1	TRBJ2-4	TRBD2	NA	TGTGCCAGCAGCCGCGGACTAGCGGTGCAAAACATTCAGTACTTC	CASSRGLAVQNIQYF
TRBV9	TRBJ1-1	NA	few	TGTGCCAGCAGCGTATATCCGGACAGCAACACTGAAGCTTTCTTT	CASSVYPDSNTEAFF
TRBV5-6	TRBJ2-1	TRBD1	NA	TGTGCCAGCACCACGACAGGGACCTACAATGAGCAGTTCTTC	CASTTTGTYNEQFF
TRBV29-1	TRBJ2-1	TRBD1	few	TGCAGCGTTGATATAAGGGACAGGGTTAAGATCCACAATGAGCAGTTCTTC	CSVDIRDRVKIHNEQFF
TRBV6-2/TRBV6-3	TRBJ2-4	NA	NA	TGTGCCAGCAGTTCAAATGCGGCCTTAGCCAAAAACATTCAGTACTTC	CASSSNAALAKNIQYF
TRBV3-1/TRBV3-2	TRBJ2-2	TRBD2	NA	TGTGCCAGCAGCCAAGATCTCGGTAGTTGGGGACTAGCGTACACCGGGGAGCTGTTTTTT	CASSQDLGSWGLAYTGELFF
TRBV28	TRBJ2-7	NA	NA	TGTGCCAGCATTCCGAGGGGAGGCTGGGTCTACGAGCAGTACTTC	CASIPRGGWVYEQYF
TRBV19	TRBJ2-3	NA	NA	TGTGCCAGTAATCCAGGGGGCACAGATACGCAGTATTTT	CASNPGGTDTQYF
TRBV6-6	TRBJ1-5	TRBD1	once	TGTGCCAGCAGCAAATTAGACAGGGGAAATCAGCCCCAGCATTTT	CASSKLDRGNQPQHF
TRBV24-1	TRBJ2-1	TRBD2	NA	TGTGCCACCAGTGATGAAGAGCGGGAGGGCCGAAATGAGCAGTTCTTC	CATSDEEREGRNEQFF
TRBV19	TRBJ1-5	TRBD1	NA	TGTGCCAGTAGTCCGGGACAGGGTAGAAGCAATCAGCCCCAGCATTTT	CASSPGQGRSNQPQHF
TRBV6-2/TRBV6-3	TRBJ2-6	TRBD1	NA	TGTGCCAGCAGTTACTCTAGGGGGCTGGCTGGGGCCAACGTCCTGACTTTC	CASSYSRGLAGANVLTF
TRBV6-6	TRBJ2-1	NA	NA	TGTGCCAGCAGTTACTCGGGGCCCTACAATGAGCAGTTCTTC	CASSYSGPYNEQFF
TRBV7-2	TRBJ2-5	TRBD2	NA	TGTGCCAGCAGCTTTGGGACTAGCGGGCCAGAGACCCAGTACTTC	CASSFGTSGPETQYF